This T cell receptor beta chain was sequenced for a study of regulatory T cells in long-lasting Graves disease. iRepertoire HTBI primers and Arm-PCR of CDR3 regions built TCR beta libraries. How the authors handled the data: Across all samples, about 59 TRBV segments and around 13 TRBJ segments were identified. TCRdb called the multiplex PCR reads again in MiXCR, with one record for every CDR3 protein. The V and J calls were determined by TCRdb, not by the authors. The sample carries 500,000 or so distinct CDR3 sequences, 15% to 20% recorded once. This clonotype was detected ten times or more. Sample time point: newly diagnosed GD, antithyroid drugs for less than 3 months. There was RNA extracted from PBMCs, and the TCR library was made from it. A further study also used this sample, focusing on T cells in Graves' hyperthyroidism and ophthalmopathy. From that report: Over 18 months, lack of ophthalmopathy progression marked Graves' hyperthyroidism as stable. The TCR CDR3 was amplified in a first-round RT-PCR using the HTBI primer set.

The sequences come from peripheral blood mononuclear cells (PBMCs), collected at new diagnosis, from a patient treated with antithyroid drugs. The TCR sequence derives from a woman aged 35-60 years with Graves disease.

CDR3 bases: TGTGCCAGCAGTTTACCTCCGGGCCTCAGCACAGATACGCAGTATTTT. Amino acids: CASSLPPGLSTDTQYF. The rearrangement links TRBV12-3 or TRBV12-4 to TRBJ2-3; D not resolved. This CDR3 has 16 residues. The V end lost 2 bases, the J end lost 0 bases, and 12 bases lay between the germline ends.